This T cell receptor beta chain was recorded in a study of cytomegalovirus exposure and HLA in healthy donors. Study-wide background: A prior study identified 110 million or so unique TCR beta sequences from 180 million or so T cells.

The PCR had 60 Vbeta and 13 Jbeta primers. Method: immunoSEQ multiplex PCR; TCRdb's copy keeps in-frame clones and lacks some. This sample's table has 200,000 to 250,000 clones. Study results and limitations: For most TCR beta V segments, an earlier analysis put the productive rate at about 87% or about 30% of the time. Indistinguishability led to the exclusion of some V segments, TRBV6-2 and TRBV6-3 included. Later examination showed HLA-associated TCR beta chains had greater clonal expansion than equally common others.

The CDR3 spans 14 residues. Germline V gene data show CDR1 as SGHRS and CDR2 as YFSETQ. The V and J ends lost 5 bases and 1 base respectively, with 9 bases between them. As to this clone: Its antigen remains unidentified.

This TCR derives from a woman aged 30 to 39 in good health and CMV-seropositive. Input material: PBMCs. The V gene is TRBV5-1, the J gene TRBJ2-2; no reliable D call. CDR3 DNA sequence: TGCGCCAGCAGTGCAGCGATGAACACCGGGGAGCTGTTTTTT. Amino acids: CASSAAMNTGELFF.